The 18 T cell receptor beta chains presented below share a single source sample, sequenced in a study of blood T cell repertoires in COVID-19. Only in-frame clones appear in the TCRdb table, and some are missing; sequencing was by immunoSEQ multiplex PCR. Found here are a few hundred thousand clones, approximately 89% of them singletons; the top ten hold around 3.9%. Source material: peripheral blood. The receptors come from an older woman with COVID-19, enrolled during active disease.

The gene calls are TRBV5-1 and TRBJ1-2; D might be TRBD1 (6 bases). The CDR3 is 15 amino acids. V dropped 0 bases and J dropped 4 bases, with 13 bases sitting between them. Per germline, CDR1 SGHRS and CDR2 YFSETQ. This CDR3 reads CASSLEDSTFYGYTF. The CDR3 nucleotides are TGCGCCAGCAGCTTGGAGGACAGCACTTTCTATGGCTACACCTTC.

The chain links TRBV11-2 to TRBJ2-1, with 9 nucleotides matching TRBD1. V lost 0 bases, J lost 9 bases, and 15 bases stayed unmatched. CDR3 length equals 18 residues. Germline assignment: CDR1 SGHAT and CDR2 FQNNGV. The CDR3 bases are TGTGCCAGCAGCTTAGATTGGCGGGGGACAGGGAAGCTGGTTGAGCAGTTCTTC. It encodes CASSLDWRGTGKLVEQFF.

V is TRBV11-3 and J is TRBJ2-1, with 7 bases lining up with TRBD1. The ends lost 6 bases at V and 2 bases at J; junction bases unmatched: 4. Germline CDR1 reads SGHNT; CDR2 reads YENEEA. This CDR3 is built from 14 residues. This chain's CDR3 is CASRPTGPYNEQFF. The CDR3 region has the DNA TGTGCCAGCAGACCGACAGGGCCCTACAATGAGCAGTTCTTC.

V gene TRBV28 combines with J gene TRBJ1-6, with 10 bases aligning to TRBD1. The CDR3 contains 15 residues. Trimming removed 6 bases from V and 10 bases from J; junction bases left unmatched: 9. Germline V gene data show CDR1 as MDHEN and CDR2 as SYDVKM. CDR3 residues: CASSRTDRGQSPLHF. The CDR3 DNA sequence: TGTGCCAGCAGCCGAACCGACAGGGGGCAATCACCCCTCCACTTT. Complete variable domain (other parts from reference TRBV28 and TRBJ1-6): DVKVTQSSRYLVKRTGEKVFLECVQDMDHENMFWYRQDPGLGLRLIYFSYDVKMKEKGDIPEGYSVSREKKERFSLILESASTNQTSMYLCASSRTDRGQSPLHFGNGTRLTVT.

The CDR3 sequence: CASSPGQREAFF. In DNA, the CDR3 is TGTGCCAGCTCCCCGGGACAGAGAGAAGCTTTCTTT. This chain connects TRBV18 to TRBJ1-1, with TRBD1 identical over 7 bases. With V trimmed by 6 bases and J by 8 bases, 6 bases remained unmatched. Germline V gives CDR1 KGHSH, CDR2 LQKENI. This CDR3 has 12 residues.

The rearrangement joins TRBV6-5 to TRBJ1-5; 7 bases are shared with TRBD1. V gave up 6 bases and J gave up 1 base; unmatched junction bases: 6. The CDR3 is 15 amino acids. Germline-derived CDR1 and CDR2 are MNHEY and SVGAGI. Here the CDR3 DNA reads TGTGCCAGCAGACCGACAGGGTTGAGCAATCAGCCCCAGCATTTT. This codes for CASRPTGLSNQPQHF.

J is TRBJ1-1 and V is TRBV18; 9 nucleotides align to TRBD1. This CDR3 is 13 amino acids long. CDR1 KGHSH and CDR2 LQKENI come from the germline V gene. V shed 5 bases and J 6 bases; nucleotides not matched to a gene: 4. CDR3 coding DNA: TGTGCCAGCTCATCCGGGACAGGGTCTGAAGCTTTCTTT. Its protein product is CASSSGTGSEAFF.

The chain has TRBV27 and TRBJ1-1; D not certain. CDR3 size: 13 residues. Looked up from germline, CDR1 is MNHEY and CDR2 is SMNVEV (reference sequence). Deletions cut 2 bases from V and 1 base from J, with 5 bases between. The CDR3 region has the DNA TGTGCCAGCAGTTTAATACAGAACACTGAAGCTTTCTTT. Encoded protein: CASSLIQNTEAFF.

The chain is built from TRBV19 and TRBJ1-2; 9 bases agree with TRBD1. This CDR3 has 15 amino acids. V shed 2 bases and J 4 bases; nucleotides not matched to a gene: 5. Germline values: CDR1 LNHDA, CDR2 SQIVND (reference sequence). The CDR3: CASSILTGGAYGYTF. CDR3 DNA sequence: TGTGCCAGTAGTATACTCACAGGGGGCGCCTATGGCTACACCTTC.

The chain recombines TRBV11-3 with TRBJ2-1; 8 bases match TRBD2. The CDR3 runs 17 residues. The V gene end was trimmed by 5 bases and the J gene end by 8 bases; junction bases not matched to a gene: 17. Germline CDR1 and CDR2: SGHNT and YENEEA. CDR3 bases: TGTGCCAGCAGCCGAGACGGGGGGGCCTCAGGGAGGTATGAGCAGTTCTTC. Protein sequence: CASSRDGGASGRYEQFF.

The J gene is TRBJ2-3, the V gene TRBV19, with TRBD1 as a possible D gene (6 bases). CDR3 length: 15 residues. Trimming pared 4 bases from V and 2 bases from J, leaving 13 bases between. The germline gives CDR1 LNHDA, CDR2 SQIVND (reference sequence). The CDR3 bases are TGTGCCAGTAGTAGGGGACACCCGATCACAGATACGCAGTATTTT. Amino acid sequence: CASSRGHPITDTQYF.

This clone was seen only once. CDR3 DNA: TGTGCCACCAGTGAGACCGGGACAAGCTATGGCTACACCTTC. The encoded protein is CATSETGTSYGYTF. The V and J genes are TRBV24-1 and TRBJ1-2, with a tentative D call TRBD1 (6 bases). The germline V gene encodes CDR1 KGHDR and CDR2 SFDVKD. The CDR3 consists of 14 residues. V lost 4 bases and J 4 bases, leaving 12 bases between the germline ends.

This chain joins TRBV12-3 or TRBV12-4 and TRBJ1-1, with D perhaps TRBD1 (5 bases). The CDR3 runs 12 residues. Trimming took off 4 bases at V and 6 bases at J, with 9 bases between the two ends. CDR3 bases: TGTGCCAGCAGTTACGGGGGATCTGAAGCTTTCTTT. This translates into CASSYGGSEAFF.

V is TRBV25-1 and J is TRBJ1-2, with 8 bases lining up with TRBD1. Looked up from germline, CDR1 is MGHDK and CDR2 is SYGVNS. This CDR3 is 14 amino acids long. With 5 bases clipped from V and 4 bases from J, the junction kept 6 bases outside the gene matches. This chain's CDR3 is CASSSRTGSYGYTF. In DNA form, the CDR3 reads TGTGCCAGCAGTTCTCGGACAGGGAGCTATGGCTACACCTTC.

J is TRBJ1-2 and V is TRBV11-2; tentative D call: TRBD1 (6 bases). Trimming took off 4 bases at V and 5 bases at J, with 17 bases between the two ends. This CDR3 comprises 15 residues. Germline CDR1 SGHAT, CDR2 FQNNGV. In nucleotides, the CDR3 is TGTGCCAGCAGCTATGCCGGGACACTCGGATATGGCTACACCTTC. Its protein product is CASSYAGTLGYGYTF.

V and J are TRBV12-3 or TRBV12-4 and TRBJ2-1; D unclear. V gave up 6 bases and J gave up 4 bases, with 10 bases separating them. The CDR3 totals 13 residues. The chain's CDR3 is CASRPTHYNEQFF. The CDR3 DNA follows: TGTGCCAGCAGACCAACACATTACAATGAGCAGTTCTTC.

The chain is built from TRBV7-2 and TRBJ1-1; D gene uncertain. The CDR3 length is 15 residues. Trimming cost V 5 bases and J 4 bases, with 17 bases left between them. Germline CDR1 is SGHTA and CDR2 is FQGNSA. CDR3 loop: CASSRVAALATEAFF. The CDR3, as DNA: TGTGCCAGCAGCCGGGTCGCGGCCCTGGCCACTGAAGCTTTCTTT. Full variable domain (remainder filled in from reference TRBV7-2 and TRBJ1-1): GAGVSQSPSNKVTEKGKDVELRCDPISGHTALYWYRQSLGQGLEFLIYFQGNSAPDKSGLPSDRFSAERTGGSVSTLTIQRTQQEDSAVYLCASSRVAALATEAFFGQGTRLTVV.

The CDR3 is CASSPTGQTGRGYTF. DNA for the CDR3: TGTGCCAGCAGCCCGACAGGCCAGACTGGTCGAGGCTACACCTTC. V gene TRBV7-9 combines with J gene TRBJ1-2, with a tentative D call TRBD1 (6 bases). Germline lookup yields CDR1 SEHNR and CDR2 FQNEAQ (reference sequence). The CDR3 has 15 residues. The ends were cut back, 5 bases at V and 8 bases at J, with 21 bases in the middle.